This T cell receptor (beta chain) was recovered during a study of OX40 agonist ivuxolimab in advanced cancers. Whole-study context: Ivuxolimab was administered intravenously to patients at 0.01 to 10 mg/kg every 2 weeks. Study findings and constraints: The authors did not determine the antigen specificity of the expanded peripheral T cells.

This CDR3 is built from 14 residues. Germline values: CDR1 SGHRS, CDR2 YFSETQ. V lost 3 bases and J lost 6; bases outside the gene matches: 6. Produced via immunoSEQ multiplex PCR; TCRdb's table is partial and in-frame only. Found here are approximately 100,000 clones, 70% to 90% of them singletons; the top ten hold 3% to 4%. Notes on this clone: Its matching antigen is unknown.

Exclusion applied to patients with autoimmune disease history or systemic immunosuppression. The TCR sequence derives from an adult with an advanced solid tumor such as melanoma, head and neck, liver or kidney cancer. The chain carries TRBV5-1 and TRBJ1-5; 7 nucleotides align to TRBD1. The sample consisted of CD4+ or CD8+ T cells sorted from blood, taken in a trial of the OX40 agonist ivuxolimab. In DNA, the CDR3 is TGCGCCAGCAGCTCCAGACAGGGTGGTCAGCCCCAGCATTTT. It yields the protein CASSSRQGGQPQHF.